This TCR beta chain was retrieved from a study of blood T cell repertoires in COVID-19. Across the whole study: Specimens from acute and convalescent COVID-19 originated in the United States, Italy and Spain. Sources were T cells, B-cell-depleted T cells, or PBMCs; the material itself was cDNA or gDNA.

Original processing notes: Estimation of nucleated cell counts was performed using reference gene primer amplification. The repertoire was sequenced with immunoSEQ multiplex PCR; TCRdb's copy has only in-frame clones and lacks some. V and J calls and clone size follow that table, whereas D and trimming were derived from the DNA. This repertoire shows approximately 88,000 clones, about 90% found once; its top ten account for approximately 4.1%. Trimming shortened V by 1 base and J by 1 base, and 9 bases separated the two germline ends. CDR1 is SGHKS, CDR2 YYEKEE, per germline (reference sequence). The CDR3 covers 14 residues.

Sequencing used peripheral blood. This chain connects TRBV5-5 to TRBJ2-7; D is unclear. The source is a woman in her forties or fifties in a cohort sampled during active COVID-19. In nucleotides, the CDR3 is TGTGCCAGCAGCTTGCGATCCCTATCCTACGAGCAGTACTTC. Its protein is CASSLRSLSYEQYF.